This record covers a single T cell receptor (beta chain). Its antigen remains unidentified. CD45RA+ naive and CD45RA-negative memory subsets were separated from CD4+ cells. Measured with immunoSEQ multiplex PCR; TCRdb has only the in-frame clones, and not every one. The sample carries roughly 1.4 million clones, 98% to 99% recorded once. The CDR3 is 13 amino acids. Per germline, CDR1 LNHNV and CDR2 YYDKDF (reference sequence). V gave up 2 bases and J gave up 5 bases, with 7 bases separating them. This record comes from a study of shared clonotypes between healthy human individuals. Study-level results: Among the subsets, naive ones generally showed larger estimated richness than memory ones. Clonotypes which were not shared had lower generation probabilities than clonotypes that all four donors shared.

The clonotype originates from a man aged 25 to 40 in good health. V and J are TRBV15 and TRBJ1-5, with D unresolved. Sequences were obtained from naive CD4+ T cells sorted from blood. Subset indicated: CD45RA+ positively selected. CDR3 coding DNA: TGTGCCACCAGCAGACTCCTTTATCAGCCCCAGCATTTT. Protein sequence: CATSRLLYQPQHF.